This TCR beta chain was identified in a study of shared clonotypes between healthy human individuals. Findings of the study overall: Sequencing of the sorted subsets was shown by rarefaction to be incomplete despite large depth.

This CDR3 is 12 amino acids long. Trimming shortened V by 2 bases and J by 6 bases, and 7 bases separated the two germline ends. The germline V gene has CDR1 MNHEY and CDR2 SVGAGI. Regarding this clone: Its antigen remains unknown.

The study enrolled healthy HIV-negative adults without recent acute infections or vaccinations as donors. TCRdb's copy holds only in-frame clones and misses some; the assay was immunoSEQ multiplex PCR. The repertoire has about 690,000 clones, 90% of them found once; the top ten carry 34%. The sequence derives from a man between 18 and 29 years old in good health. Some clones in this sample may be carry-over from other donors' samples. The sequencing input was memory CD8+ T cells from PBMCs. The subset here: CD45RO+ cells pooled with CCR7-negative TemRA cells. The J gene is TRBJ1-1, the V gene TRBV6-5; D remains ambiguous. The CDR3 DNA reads TGTGCCAGCAGTTACCCTGGGCCTGAAGCTTTCTTT. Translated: CASSYPGPEAFF.